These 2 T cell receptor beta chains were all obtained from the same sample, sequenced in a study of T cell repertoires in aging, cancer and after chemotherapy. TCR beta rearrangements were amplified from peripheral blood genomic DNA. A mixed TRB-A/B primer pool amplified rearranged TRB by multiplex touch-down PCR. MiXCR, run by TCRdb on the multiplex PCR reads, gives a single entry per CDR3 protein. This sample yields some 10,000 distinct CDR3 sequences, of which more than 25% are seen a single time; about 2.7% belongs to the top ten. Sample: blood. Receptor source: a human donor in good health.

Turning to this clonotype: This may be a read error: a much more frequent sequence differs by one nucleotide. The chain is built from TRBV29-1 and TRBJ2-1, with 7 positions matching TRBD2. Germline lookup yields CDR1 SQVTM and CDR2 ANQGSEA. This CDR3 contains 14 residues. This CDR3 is CSVGPGGSCNEQFF. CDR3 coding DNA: TGCAGCGTTGGTCCGGGGGGATCCTGCAATGAGCAGTTCTTC.

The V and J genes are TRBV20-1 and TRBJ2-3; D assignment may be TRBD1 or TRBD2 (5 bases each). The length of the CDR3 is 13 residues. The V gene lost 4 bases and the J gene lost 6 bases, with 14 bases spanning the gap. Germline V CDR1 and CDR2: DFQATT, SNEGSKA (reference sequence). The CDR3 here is CSAITRGRDTQYF. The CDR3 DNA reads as TGCAGTGCTATAACTAGGGGAAGGGATACGCAGTATTTT.